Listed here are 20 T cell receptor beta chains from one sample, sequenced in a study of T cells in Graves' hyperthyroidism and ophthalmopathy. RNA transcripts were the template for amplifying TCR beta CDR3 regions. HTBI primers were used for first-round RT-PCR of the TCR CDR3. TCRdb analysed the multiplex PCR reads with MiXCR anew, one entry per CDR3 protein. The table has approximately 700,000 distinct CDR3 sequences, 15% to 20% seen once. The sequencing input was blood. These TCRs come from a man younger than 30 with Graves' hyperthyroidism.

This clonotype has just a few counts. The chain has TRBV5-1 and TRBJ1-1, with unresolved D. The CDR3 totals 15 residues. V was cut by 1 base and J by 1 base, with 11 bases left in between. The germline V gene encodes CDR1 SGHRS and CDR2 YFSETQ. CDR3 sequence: CASSLFSGSNTEAFF. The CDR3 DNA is TGCGCCAGCAGCTTGTTTTCCGGGTCGAACACTGAAGCTTTCTTT.

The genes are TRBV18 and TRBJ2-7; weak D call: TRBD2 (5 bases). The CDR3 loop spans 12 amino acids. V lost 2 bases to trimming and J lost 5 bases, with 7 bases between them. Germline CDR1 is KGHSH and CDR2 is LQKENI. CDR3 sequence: CASSPTADEQYF. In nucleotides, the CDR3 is TGTGCCAGCTCACCAACAGCGGACGAGCAGTACTTC.

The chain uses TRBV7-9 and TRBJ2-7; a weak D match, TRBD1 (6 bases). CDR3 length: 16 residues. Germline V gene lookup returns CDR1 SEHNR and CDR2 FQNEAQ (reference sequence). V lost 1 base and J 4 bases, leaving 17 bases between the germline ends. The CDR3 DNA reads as TGTGCCAGCAGCTTAGGGCCCGGGACACGGTCGTACGAGCAGTACTTC. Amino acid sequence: CASSLGPGTRSYEQYF.

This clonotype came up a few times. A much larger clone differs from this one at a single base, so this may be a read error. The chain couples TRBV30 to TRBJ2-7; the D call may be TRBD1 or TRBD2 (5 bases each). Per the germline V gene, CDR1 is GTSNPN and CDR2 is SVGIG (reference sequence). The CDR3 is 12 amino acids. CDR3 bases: TGTGTCGGGTTGAGGGGACCCTACGAGCAGTACTTC. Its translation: CVGLRGPYEQYF.

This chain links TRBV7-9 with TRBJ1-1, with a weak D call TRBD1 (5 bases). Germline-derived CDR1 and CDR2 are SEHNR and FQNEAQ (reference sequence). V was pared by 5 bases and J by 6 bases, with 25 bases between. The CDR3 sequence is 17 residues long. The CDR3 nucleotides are TGTGCCAGCAGCGCTCTAGGGGCGGCCTGGGGTAGCGCTGAAGCTTTCTTT. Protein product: CASSALGAAWGSAEAFF.

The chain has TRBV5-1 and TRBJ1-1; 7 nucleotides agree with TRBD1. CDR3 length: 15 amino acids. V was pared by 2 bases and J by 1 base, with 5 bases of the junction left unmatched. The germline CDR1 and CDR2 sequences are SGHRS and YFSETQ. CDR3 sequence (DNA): TGCGCCAGCAGCTTAGGGGACAGAAAGAACACTGAAGCTTTCTTT. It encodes CASSLGDRKNTEAFF. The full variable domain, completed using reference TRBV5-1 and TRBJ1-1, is KAGVTQTPRYLIKTRGQQVTLSCSPISGHRSVSWYQQTPGQGLQFLFEYFSETQRNKGNFPGRFSGRQFSNSRSEMNVSTLELGDSALYLCASSLGDRKNTEAFFGQGTRLTVV.

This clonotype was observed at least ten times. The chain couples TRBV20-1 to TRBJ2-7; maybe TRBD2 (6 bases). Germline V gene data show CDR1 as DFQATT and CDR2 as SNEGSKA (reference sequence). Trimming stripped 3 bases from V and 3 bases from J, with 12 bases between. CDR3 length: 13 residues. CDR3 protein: CSARAGLVYEQYF. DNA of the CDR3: TGCAGTGCTAGGGCGGGACTTGTCTACGAGCAGTACTTC.

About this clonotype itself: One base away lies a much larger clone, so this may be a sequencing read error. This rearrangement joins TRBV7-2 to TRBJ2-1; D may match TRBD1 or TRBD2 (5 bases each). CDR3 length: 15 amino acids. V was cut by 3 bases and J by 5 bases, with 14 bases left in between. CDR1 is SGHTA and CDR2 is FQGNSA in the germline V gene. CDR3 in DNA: TGTACCAGCAGCTTCTCACCGGGACCAAACAATGAGCAGTTCTTC. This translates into CTSSFSPGPNNEQFF.

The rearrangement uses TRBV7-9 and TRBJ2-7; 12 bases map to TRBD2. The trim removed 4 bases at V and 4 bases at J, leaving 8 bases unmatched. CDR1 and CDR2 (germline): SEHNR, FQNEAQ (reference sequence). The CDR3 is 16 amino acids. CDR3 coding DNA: TGTGCCAGCAGCTCCCTCGGGACTAGCGGGTTTTACGAGCAGTACTTC. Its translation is CASSSLGTSGFYEQYF.

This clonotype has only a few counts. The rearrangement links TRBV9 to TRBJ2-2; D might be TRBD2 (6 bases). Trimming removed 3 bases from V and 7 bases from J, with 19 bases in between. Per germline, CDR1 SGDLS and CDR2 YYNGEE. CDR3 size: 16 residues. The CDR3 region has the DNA TGTGCCAGCAGCGGACCGCGGGACTCAATAGGCGGGGAGCTGTTTTTT. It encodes CASSGPRDSIGGELFF.

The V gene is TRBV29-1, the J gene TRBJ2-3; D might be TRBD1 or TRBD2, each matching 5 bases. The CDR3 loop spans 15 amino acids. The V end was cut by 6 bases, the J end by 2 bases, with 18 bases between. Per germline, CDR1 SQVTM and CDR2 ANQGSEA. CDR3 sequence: CSVLEGKASTDTQYF. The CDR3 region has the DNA TGCAGCGTACTAGAGGGGAAAGCTTCCACAGATACGCAGTATTTT.

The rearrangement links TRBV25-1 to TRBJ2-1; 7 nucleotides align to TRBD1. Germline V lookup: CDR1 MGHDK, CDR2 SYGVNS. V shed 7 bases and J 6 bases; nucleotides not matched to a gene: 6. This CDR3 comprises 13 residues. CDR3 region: CASMGQNLNEQFF. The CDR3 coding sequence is TGTGCCAGCATGGGACAGAATCTCAATGAGCAGTTCTTC. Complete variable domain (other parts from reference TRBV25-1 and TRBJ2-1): EADIYQTPRYLVIGTGKKITLECSQTMGHDKMYWYQQDPGMELHLIHYSYGVNSTEKGDLSSESTVSRIRTEHFPLTLESARPSHTSQYLCASMGQNLNEQFFGPGTRLTVL.

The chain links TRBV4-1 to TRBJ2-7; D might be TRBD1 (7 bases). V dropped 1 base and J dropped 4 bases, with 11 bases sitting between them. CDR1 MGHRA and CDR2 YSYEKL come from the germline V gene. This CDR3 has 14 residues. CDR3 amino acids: CASSQAQGGYEQYF. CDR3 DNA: TGCGCCAGCAGCCAAGCGCAGGGGGGATACGAGCAGTACTTC.

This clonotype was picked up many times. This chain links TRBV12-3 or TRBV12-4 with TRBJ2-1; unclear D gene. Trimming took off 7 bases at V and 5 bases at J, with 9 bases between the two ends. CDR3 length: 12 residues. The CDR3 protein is CASTLRNNEQFF. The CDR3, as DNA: TGTGCCAGCACCCTGAGAAACAATGAGCAGTTCTTC.

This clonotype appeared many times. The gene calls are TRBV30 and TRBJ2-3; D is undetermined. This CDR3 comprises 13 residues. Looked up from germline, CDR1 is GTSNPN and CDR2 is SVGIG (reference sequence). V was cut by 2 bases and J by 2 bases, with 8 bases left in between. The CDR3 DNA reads TGTGCCTGGAGTAAACAGCTCACAGATACGCAGTATTTT. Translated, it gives CAWSKQLTDTQYF. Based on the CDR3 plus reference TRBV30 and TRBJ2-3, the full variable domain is SQTIHQWPATLVQPVGSPLSLECTVEGTSNPNLYWYRQAAGRGLQLLFYSVGIGQISSEVPQNLSASRPQDRQFILSSKKLLLSDSGFYLCAWSKQLTDTQYFGPGTRLTVL.

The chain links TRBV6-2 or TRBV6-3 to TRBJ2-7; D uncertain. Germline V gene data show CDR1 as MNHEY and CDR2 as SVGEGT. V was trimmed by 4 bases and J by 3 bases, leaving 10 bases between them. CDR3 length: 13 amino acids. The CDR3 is CASSWPSYYEQYF. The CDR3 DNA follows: TGTGCCAGCAGTTGGCCGAGTTACTACGAGCAGTACTTC.

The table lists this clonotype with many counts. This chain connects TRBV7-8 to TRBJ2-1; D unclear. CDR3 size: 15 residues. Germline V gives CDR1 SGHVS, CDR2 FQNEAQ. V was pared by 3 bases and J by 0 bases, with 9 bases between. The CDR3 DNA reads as TGTGCCAGCAGCTTCTCCGTTACCTCCTACAATGAGCAGTTCTTC. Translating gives CASSFSVTSYNEQFF.

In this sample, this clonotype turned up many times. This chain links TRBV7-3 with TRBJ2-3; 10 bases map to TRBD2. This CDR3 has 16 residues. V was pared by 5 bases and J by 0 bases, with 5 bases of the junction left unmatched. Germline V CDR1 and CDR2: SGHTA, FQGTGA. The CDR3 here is CASSPGLAASTDTQYF. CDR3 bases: TGTGCCAGCAGCCCCGGACTAGCGGCTAGCACAGATACGCAGTATTTT.

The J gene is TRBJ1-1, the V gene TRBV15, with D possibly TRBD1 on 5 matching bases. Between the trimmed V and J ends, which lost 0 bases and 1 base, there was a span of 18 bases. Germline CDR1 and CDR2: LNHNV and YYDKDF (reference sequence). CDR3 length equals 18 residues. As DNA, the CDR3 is TGTGCCACCAGCAGAGATTTCCAACCGGGACTACGGAACACTGAAGCTTTCTTT. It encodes CATSRDFQPGLRNTEAFF. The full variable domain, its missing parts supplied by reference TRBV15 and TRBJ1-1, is DAMVIQNPRYQVTQFGKPVTLSCSQTLNHNVMYWYQQKSSQAPKLLFHYYDKDFNNEADTPDNFQSRRPNTSFCFLDIRSPGLGDTAMYLCATSRDFQPGLRNTEAFFGQGTRLTVV.

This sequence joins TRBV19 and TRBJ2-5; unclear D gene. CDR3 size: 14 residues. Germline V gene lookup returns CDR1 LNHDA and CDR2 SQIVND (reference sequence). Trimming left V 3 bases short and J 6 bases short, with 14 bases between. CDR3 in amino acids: CASSITGGRQTQYF. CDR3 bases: TGTGCCAGTAGTATTACGGGTGGGCGGCAGACCCAGTACTTC.